This T cell receptor beta chain is drawn from a study of control samples from healthy donors and cancer patients (dated by TCRdb to the early 2020s). The germline V gene gives CDR1 as SGHDT and CDR2 as YYEEEE. V loses 4 bases of germline sequence and J loses 0 bases, and the interval between the two ends is 13 bases. From cysteine to phenylalanine, the CDR3 is 15 amino acids long. Only CDR3 DNA is held: 45 bases, read in frame from base 1. Comments on this clone: No cognate antigen has been identified for it. Base qualities are missing; no much larger clone stands one base away.

The protocol used for the library was the immunoSEQ multiplex PCR assay. TCRdb provides this immuneACCESS table in a form limited to in-frame rearrangements. Some clones are lacking; in checked studies, under half of them reflect an unresolved V gene, and why the rest are absent is not known. This sample has around 110,000 clones in its table, and more than 80% of those were observed once. Of the sample, about 1.1% is held by the ten largest clones. Source material: PBMCs. The receptor was derived from a woman between 45 and 65 years old with colorectal cancer. The rearrangement combines TRBV5-6 with TRBJ1-2; possibly the D gene is TRBD1, per 5 matching bases. Here the CDR3 is given as CASSGGDAANYGYTF. The sequenced DNA: TGTGCCAGCAGCGGGGGGGACGCGGCTAACTATGGCTACACCTTC.